The 16 T cell receptor beta chains in this list originate from one sample, sequenced in a study of blood T cell repertoires in COVID-19 (TCRdb year 2020). Library generation was performed with the immunoSEQ multiplex PCR assay. This is the immuneACCESS table as TCRdb keeps it, with only in-frame sequences that have V and J called. A part of the clones is gone; compared with another copy, unresolved V genes explain less than half, and the rest is unexplained. Across this sample there are around 470,000 clones, with 75% to 90% seen only once. The leading ten clones occupy 0.9% of the sample. The sample was peripheral blood. These receptors came from a man between 18 and 35 years old with COVID-19, enrolled during active disease.

The chain is built from TRBV3-1 (or the pseudogene TRBV3-2) and TRBJ2-2, with 10 nucleotides matching TRBD1. The ends lost 3 bases at V and 2 bases at J; junction bases unmatched: 3. Germline assignment: CDR1 LGHDT and CDR2 YNNKEL (reference sequence). There are 16 residues in the CDR3. CDR3 bases: TGTGCCAGCAGCCATTGGGACAGGGGCAACACCGGGGAGCTGTTTTTT. Amino acids: CASSHWDRGNTGELFF.

Only a few counts were recorded for this clone. The chain has TRBV24-1 and TRBJ2-1; maybe TRBD2 (6 bases). The germline V and J ends were trimmed by 3 bases and 3 bases, with 11 bases remaining between them. The germline CDR1 and CDR2 sequences are KGHDR and SFDVKD. This CDR3 is built from 15 residues. The CDR3 protein is CATSDPGRDYNEQFF. The CDR3 region has the DNA TGTGCCACCAGTGATCCCGGGCGGGACTACAATGAGCAGTTCTTC.

The genes are TRBV7-9 and TRBJ2-5; perhaps TRBD2 as D (6 bases). The CDR3 spans 13 residues. Trimming removed 11 bases from V and 3 bases from J, with 16 bases in between. CDR1 and CDR2 (germline): SEHNR, FQNEAQ (reference sequence). CDR3 region: CAGERVAEETQYF. The CDR3 coding sequence is TGTGCCGGCGAGAGAGTAGCGGAAGAGACCCAGTACTTC.

The V call is TRBV1, the J call TRBJ2-7; TRBD2, the table's D call, lacks a check against the DNA. TRBV1 represents a pseudogene. The CDR3 runs to 14 residues. In DNA, the CDR3 is TGCACCAGCAGCTCGAGCGGGGGGACCTACGAGCAGTACTTC. This encodes CTSSSSGGTYEQYF.

The chain is built from TRBV7-8 and TRBJ2-7; no reliable D call. The V and J ends lost 4 bases and 0 bases respectively, with 7 bases between them. The CDR3 runs 13 residues. Germline assignment: CDR1 SGHVS and CDR2 FQNEAQ. CDR3 DNA: TGTGCCAGCAGCTCGACATACTCCTACGAGCAGTACTTC. Translated: CASSSTYSYEQYF. Full variable domain (remainder filled in from reference TRBV7-8 and TRBJ2-7): GAGVSQSPRYKVAKRGQDVALRCDPISGHVSLFWYQQALGQGPEFLTYFQNEAQLDKSGLPSDRFFAERPEGSVSTLKIQRTQQEDSAVYLCASSSTYSYEQYFGPGTRLTVT.

V is TRBV11-3 and J is TRBJ2-5; a possible D gene is TRBD1 (5 bases). V shed 3 bases and J shed 3 bases, with 8 bases lying between them. The CDR3 spans 13 residues. The germline V gene has CDR1 SGHNT and CDR2 YENEEA. CDR3 protein: CASSLFREETQYF. In DNA form, the CDR3 reads TGTGCCAGCAGCTTGTTCAGGGAAGAGACCCAGTACTTC.

The J gene is TRBJ1-1, the V gene TRBV2, with TRBD1 matching 10 bases. V gave up 7 bases and J gave up 3 bases; unmatched junction bases: 8. Per the germline V gene, CDR1 is SNHLY and CDR2 is FYNNEI. The CDR3 loop spans 15 amino acids. The CDR3 loop reads CASIRTGGFDTEAFF. CDR3 nucleotide sequence: TGTGCCAGCATTAGGACAGGGGGGTTTGACACTGAAGCTTTCTTT.

The V call is TRBV15, the J call TRBJ1-1; D is possibly TRBD1 (5 bases). Germline V lookup: CDR1 LNHNV, CDR2 YYDKDF (reference sequence). CDR3 length equals 14 residues. V was cut by 5 bases and J by 4 bases, with 14 bases left in between. The CDR3: CATSGGGGPTEAFF. Written as DNA, the CDR3 is TGTGCCACCAGCGGCGGGGGGGGTCCCACTGAAGCTTTCTTT.

This chain links TRBV2 with TRBJ1-2; no clear D gene. The V end lost 7 bases, the J end lost 7 bases, and 13 bases lay between the germline ends. Germline CDR1 SNHLY, CDR2 FYNNEI. The CDR3 is 12 residues long. The CDR3 loop is CASTNSISGYTF. In DNA, the CDR3 is TGTGCCAGCACTAACAGTATCAGTGGCTACACCTTC.

This chain joins TRBV5-4 and TRBJ2-7, with 11 nucleotides matching TRBD2. There are 15 residues in the CDR3. CDR1 is SGHNT, CDR2 YYREEE, per germline (reference sequence). Germline trimming cut 0 bases from V and 5 bases from J; bases unmatched to any gene: 4. In DNA, the CDR3 is TGTGCCAGCAGCTTGGCCTCTAGCGGGAGGCACGAGCAGTACTTC. Translating it yields CASSLASSGRHEQYF. Filled out from reference TRBV5-4 and TRBJ2-7, the complete variable domain reads ETGVTQSPTHLIKTRGQQVTLRCSSQSGHNTVSWYQQALGQGPQFIFQYYREEENGRGNFPPRFSGLQFPNYSSELNVNALELDDSALYLCASSLASSGRHEQYFGPGTRLTVT.

The chain recombines TRBV30 with TRBJ1-5, with D perhaps matching TRBD1 (5 bases). Between the trimmed V and J ends, which lost 5 bases and 4 bases, there was a span of 12 bases. The CDR3 length is 13 residues. CDR1 GTSNPN and CDR2 SVGIG come from the germline V gene (reference sequence). The DNA for the CDR3 is TGTGCCTGGGGGACCACAGAAAATCAGCCCCAGCATTTT. This gives the protein CAWGTTENQPQHF.

This chain uses TRBV3-1 (or the pseudogene TRBV3-2) with TRBJ2-1; 8 bases agree with TRBD1. The CDR3 runs to 15 residues. Germline assignment: CDR1 LGHDT and CDR2 YNNKEL (reference sequence). The junction had 4 bases not matched to a gene; V was cut back by 1 base and J by 5 bases. CDR3 nucleotide sequence: TGTGCCAGCAGCCAAGGGACAGGGTCACACAATGAGCAGTTCTTC. Translating gives CASSQGTGSHNEQFF.

This clone appeared once. The genes are TRBV11-2 and TRBJ1-1; perhaps TRBD1 as D (5 bases). The CDR3 is 12 amino acids. Germline V gene sequence: CDR1 SGHAT, CDR2 FQNNGV. V lost 6 bases, J lost 11 bases, and 16 bases lay in between. The CDR3 nucleotides read TGTGCCAGCAGTAGGTTTGGGGGGTCGGCTTTCTTT. Protein product: CASSRFGGSAFF.

The chain uses TRBV10-3 and TRBJ2-3, with D maybe TRBD2 (6 bases). V was clipped by 5 bases and J by 11 bases, with 11 bases between them. Germline V gives CDR1 ENHRY, CDR2 SYGVKD. The length of the CDR3 is 11 residues. The CDR3 reads CAISRGDLQYF. CDR3 sequence (DNA): TGTGCCATCAGTCGCGGGGACCTGCAGTATTTT.

The chain employs TRBV14 and TRBJ2-3, with D possibly being TRBD2 (6 bases). CDR1 and CDR2 (germline): SGHDN, FVKESK. The length of the CDR3 is 14 residues. V lost 5 bases to trimming and J lost 2 bases, with 11 bases between them. CDR3 sequence (DNA): TGTGCCAGCAGCTTCGCGGGGCTCACAGATACGCAGTATTTT. Its protein is CASSFAGLTDTQYF.

The chain carries TRBV7-9 and TRBJ1-5; 8 positions agree with TRBD1. Per germline, CDR1 SEHNR and CDR2 FQNEAQ (reference sequence). Trimming at V came to 5 bases and at J to 9 bases, leaving 15 bases not matched to a gene. The CDR3 totals 16 residues. CDR3 coding DNA: TGTGCCAGCAGCAGAGGAGGGGAATCAGGGGGCCGGCCCCAGCATTTT. It specifies CASSRGGESGGRPQHF.